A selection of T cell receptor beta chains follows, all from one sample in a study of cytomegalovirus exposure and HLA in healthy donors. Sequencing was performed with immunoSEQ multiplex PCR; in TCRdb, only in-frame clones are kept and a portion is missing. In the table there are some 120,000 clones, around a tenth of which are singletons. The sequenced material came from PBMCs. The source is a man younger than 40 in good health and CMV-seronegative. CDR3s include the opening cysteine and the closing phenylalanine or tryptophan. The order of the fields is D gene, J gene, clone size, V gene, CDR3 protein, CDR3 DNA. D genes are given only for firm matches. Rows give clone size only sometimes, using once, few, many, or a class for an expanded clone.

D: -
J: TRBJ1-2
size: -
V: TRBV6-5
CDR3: CASSYSISGINYGYTF
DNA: TGTGCCAGCAGTTACTCGATTTCCGGGATTAACTATGGCTACACCTTC

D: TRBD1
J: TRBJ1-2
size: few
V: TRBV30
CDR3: CAWSDRGHYGYTF
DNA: TGTGCCTGGAGTGACAGGGGGCACTATGGCTACACCTTC

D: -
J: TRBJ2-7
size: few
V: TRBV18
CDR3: CASSPSTAYEQYF
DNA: TGTGCCAGCTCACCTAGTACAGCCTACGAGCAGTACTTC

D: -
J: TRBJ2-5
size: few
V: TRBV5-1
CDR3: CASSQVLTQYMWETQYF
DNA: TGCGCCAGCAGCCAGGTTTTGACCCAATATATGTGGGAGACCCAGTACTTC

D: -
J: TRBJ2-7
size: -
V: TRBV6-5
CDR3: CASKAGSYEQYF
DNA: TGTGCCAGCAAAGCAGGGTCCTACGAGCAGTACTTC

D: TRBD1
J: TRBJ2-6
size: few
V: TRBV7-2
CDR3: CASSLVFTGVSGANVLTF
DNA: TGTGCCAGCAGCTTAGTTTTTACAGGGGTGTCTGGGGCCAACGTCCTGACTTTC

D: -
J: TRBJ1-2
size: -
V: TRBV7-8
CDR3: CASSLASTAYGYTF
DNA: TGTGCCAGCAGCTTAGCGTCGACAGCCTATGGCTACACCTTC

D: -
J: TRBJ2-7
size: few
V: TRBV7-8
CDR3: CASSRSGGGSYEQYF
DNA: TGTGCCAGCAGCCGGTCTGGGGGAGGCTCCTACGAGCAGTACTTC

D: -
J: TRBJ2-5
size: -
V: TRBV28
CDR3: CASTEEETQYF
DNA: TGTGCCAGCACTGAGGAAGAGACCCAGTACTTC

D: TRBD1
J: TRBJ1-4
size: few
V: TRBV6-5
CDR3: CASSYSTGRHEKLFF
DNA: TGTGCCAGCAGTTACTCGACAGGGCGTCACGAAAAACTGTTTTTT

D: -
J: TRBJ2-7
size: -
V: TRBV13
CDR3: CASNPRLEIREQYF
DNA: TGTGCCAGCAACCCGCGACTAGAAATTCGGGAGCAGTACTTC

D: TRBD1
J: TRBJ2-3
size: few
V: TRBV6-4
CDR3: CASRPRDRATDTQYF
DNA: TGTGCCAGCAGGCCCCGGGACAGGGCCACAGATACGCAGTATTTT

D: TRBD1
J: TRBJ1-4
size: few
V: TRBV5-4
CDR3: CASSLGGTGGEKLFF
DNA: TGTGCCAGCAGCTTGGGGGGGACAGGGGGTGAAAAACTGTTTTTT

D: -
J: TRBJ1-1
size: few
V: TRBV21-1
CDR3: CASSRTGTLGAFF
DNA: TGTGCCAGCAGCAGGACAGGTACCCTGGGAGCTTTCTTT

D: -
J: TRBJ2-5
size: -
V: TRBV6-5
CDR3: CASSGASEDQYF
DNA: TGTGCCAGCAGTGGGGCGTCAGAAGACCAGTACTTC

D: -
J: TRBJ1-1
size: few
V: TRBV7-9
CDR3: CASSPGGAYEAFF
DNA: TGTGCCAGCAGCCCCGGGGGGGCGTATGAAGCTTTCTTT

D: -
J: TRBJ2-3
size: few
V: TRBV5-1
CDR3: CASSLDRAASTDTQYF
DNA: TGCGCCAGCAGCTTGGATCGAGCGGCTAGCACAGATACGCAGTATTTT

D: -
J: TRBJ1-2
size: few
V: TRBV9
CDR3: CASSPGWGDGYTF
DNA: TGTGCCAGCAGCCCCGGGTGGGGAGATGGCTACACCTTC

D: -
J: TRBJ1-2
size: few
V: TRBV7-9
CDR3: CASSLSRVTGSYSF
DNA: TGTGCCAGCAGCTTATCCAGGGTAACAGGGAGCTACTCCTTC

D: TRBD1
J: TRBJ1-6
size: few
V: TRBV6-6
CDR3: CASSLTGTGPDSPLHF
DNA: TGTGCCAGCAGTCTAACGGGGACAGGCCCTGATTCACCCCTCCACTTT